This T cell receptor beta chain was captured in a study of T cell responses to AZD1222 COVID-19 vaccine. Generated by immunoSEQ multiplex PCR, the TCRdb table keeps only in-frame clones and is missing some. The sample shows under 200,000 clones, around 90% of them seen only once. The CDR3 loop spans 13 amino acids. CDR1 and CDR2 (germline): MGHRA, YSYEKL. Trimming stripped 0 bases from V and 8 bases from J, with 10 bases between. This TCR was sampled from an adult in good health. The chain recombines TRBV4-1 with TRBJ1-2; no firm D call. Specimen: peripheral blood, collected on day 0 of AZD1222 vaccination. CDR3 DNA sequence: TGCGCCAGCAGCCAAGATCCGGGAGGCGGCTACACCTTC. Protein: CASSQDPGGGYTF.